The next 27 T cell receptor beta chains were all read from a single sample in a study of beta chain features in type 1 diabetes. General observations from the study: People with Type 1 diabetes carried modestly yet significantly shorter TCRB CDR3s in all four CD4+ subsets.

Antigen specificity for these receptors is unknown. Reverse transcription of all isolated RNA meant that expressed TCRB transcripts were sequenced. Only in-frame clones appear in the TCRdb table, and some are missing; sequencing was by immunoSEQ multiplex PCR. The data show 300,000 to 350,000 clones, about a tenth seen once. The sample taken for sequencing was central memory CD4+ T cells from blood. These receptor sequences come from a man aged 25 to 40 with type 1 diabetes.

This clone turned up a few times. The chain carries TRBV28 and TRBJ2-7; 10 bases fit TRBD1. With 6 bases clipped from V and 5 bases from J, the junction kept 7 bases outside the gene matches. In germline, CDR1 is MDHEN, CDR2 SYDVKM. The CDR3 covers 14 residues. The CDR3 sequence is CASRKGQGTHEQYF. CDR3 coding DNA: TGTGCCAGCAGGAAGGGACAGGGGACCCACGAGCAGTACTTC.

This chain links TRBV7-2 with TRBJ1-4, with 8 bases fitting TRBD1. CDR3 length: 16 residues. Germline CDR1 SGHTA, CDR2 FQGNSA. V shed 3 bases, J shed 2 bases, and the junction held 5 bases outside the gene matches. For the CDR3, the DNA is TGTGCCAGCAGCTTCCGACAGGGGACGACTAATGAAAAACTGTTTTTT. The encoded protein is CASSFRQGTTNEKLFF.

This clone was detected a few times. For the CDR3, the DNA is TGCGCCAGCAGCTTTGAGGGGATGAGCAATCAGCCCCAGCATTTT. It specifies CASSFEGMSNQPQHF. This chain links TRBV5-1 with TRBJ1-5; D possibly corresponds to TRBD1 (5 bases). CDR1 SGHRS and CDR2 YFSETQ come from the germline V gene. V lost 2 bases and J 1 base, leaving 10 bases between the germline ends. The CDR3 has 15 residues.

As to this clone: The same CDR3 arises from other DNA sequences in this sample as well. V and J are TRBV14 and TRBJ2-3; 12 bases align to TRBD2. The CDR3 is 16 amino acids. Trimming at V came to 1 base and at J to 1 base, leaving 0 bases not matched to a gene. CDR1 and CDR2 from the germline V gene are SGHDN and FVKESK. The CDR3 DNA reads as TGTGCCAGCAGCCAAGGACTAGCGGGGGGCACAGATACGCAGTATTTT. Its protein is CASSQGLAGGTDTQYF. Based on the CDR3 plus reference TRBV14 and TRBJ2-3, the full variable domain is EAGVTQFPSHSVIEKGQTVTLRCDPISGHDNLYWYRRVMGKEIKFLLHFVKESKQDESGMPNNRFLAERTGGTYSTLKVQPAELEDSGVYFCASSQGLAGGTDTQYFGPGTRLTVL.

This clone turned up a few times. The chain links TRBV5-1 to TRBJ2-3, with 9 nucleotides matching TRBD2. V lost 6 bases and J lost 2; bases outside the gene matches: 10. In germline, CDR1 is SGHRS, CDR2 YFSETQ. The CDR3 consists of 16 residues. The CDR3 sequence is CASNLRLAETTDTQYF. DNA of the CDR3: TGCGCCAGCAACCTCAGACTAGCGGAGACCACAGATACGCAGTATTTT.

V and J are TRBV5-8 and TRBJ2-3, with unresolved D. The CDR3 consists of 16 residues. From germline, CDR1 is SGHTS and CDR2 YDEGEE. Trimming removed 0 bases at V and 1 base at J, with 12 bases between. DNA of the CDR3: TGTGCCAGCAGCTTGGCAGAGAAAGCTGGCACAGATACGCAGTATTTT. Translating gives CASSLAEKAGTDTQYF.

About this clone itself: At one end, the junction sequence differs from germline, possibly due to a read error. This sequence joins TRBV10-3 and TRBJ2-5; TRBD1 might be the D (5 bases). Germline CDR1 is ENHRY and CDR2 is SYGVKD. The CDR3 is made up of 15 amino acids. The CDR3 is CASSSSRVPQETQYF. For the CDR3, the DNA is TGTGCCAGCAGTTCCTCCAGGGTTCCACAAGAGACCCAGTACTTC.

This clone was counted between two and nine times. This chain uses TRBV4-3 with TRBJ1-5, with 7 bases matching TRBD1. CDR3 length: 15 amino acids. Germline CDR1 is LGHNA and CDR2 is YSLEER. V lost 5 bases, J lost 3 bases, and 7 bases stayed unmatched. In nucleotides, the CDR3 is TGCGCCAGCAGCTCCCCGGGACAGTTCAATCAGCCCCAGCATTTT. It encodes CASSSPGQFNQPQHF.

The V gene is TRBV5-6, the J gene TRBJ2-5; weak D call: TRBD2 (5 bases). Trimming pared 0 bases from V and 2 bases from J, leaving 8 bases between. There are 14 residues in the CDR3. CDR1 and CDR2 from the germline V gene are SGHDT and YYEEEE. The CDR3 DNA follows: TGTGCCAGCAGCTTGGTCGGGGAACAAGAGACCCAGTACTTC. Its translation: CASSLVGEQETQYF.

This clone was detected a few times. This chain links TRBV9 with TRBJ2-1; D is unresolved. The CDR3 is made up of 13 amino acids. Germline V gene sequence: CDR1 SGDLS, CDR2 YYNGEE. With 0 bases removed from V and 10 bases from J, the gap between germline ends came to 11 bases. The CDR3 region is CASSVESTEEQFF. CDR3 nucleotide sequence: TGTGCCAGCAGCGTAGAGTCTACGGAAGAGCAGTTCTTC.

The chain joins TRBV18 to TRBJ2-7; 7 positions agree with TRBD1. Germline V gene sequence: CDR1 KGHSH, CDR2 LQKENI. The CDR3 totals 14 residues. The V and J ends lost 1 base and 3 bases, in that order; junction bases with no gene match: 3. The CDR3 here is CASSPRAGGYEQYF. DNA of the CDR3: TGTGCCAGCTCACCACGGGCAGGGGGCTACGAGCAGTACTTC.

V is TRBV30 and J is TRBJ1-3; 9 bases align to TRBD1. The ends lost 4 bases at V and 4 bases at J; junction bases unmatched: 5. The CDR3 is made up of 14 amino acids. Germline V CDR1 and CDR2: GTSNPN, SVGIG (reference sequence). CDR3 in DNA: TGTGCCTGGAATCGACAGGGGGGAGGAAACACCATATATTTT. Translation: CAWNRQGGGNTIYF.

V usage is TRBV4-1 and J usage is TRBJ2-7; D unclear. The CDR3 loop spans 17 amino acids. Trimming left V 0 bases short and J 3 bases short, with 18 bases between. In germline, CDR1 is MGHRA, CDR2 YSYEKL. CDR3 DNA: TGCGCCAGCAGCCAAGATCGAACCGGGTCCGCACTCTACGAGCAGTACTTC. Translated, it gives CASSQDRTGSALYEQYF.

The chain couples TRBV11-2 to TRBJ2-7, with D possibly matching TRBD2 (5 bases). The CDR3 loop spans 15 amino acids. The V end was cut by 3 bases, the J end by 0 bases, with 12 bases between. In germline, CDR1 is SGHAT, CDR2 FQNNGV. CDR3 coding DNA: TGTGCCAGCAGCTTTGGACGGGGTAGCTCCTACGAGCAGTACTTC. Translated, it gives CASSFGRGSSYEQYF.

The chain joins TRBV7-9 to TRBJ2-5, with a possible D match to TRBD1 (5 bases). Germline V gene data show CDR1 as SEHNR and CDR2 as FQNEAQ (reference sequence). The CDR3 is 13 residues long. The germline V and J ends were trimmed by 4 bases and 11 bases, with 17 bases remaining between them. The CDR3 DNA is TGTGCCAGCAGCTCGACAATCGACAGATTGCAGTACTTC. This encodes CASSSTIDRLQYF.

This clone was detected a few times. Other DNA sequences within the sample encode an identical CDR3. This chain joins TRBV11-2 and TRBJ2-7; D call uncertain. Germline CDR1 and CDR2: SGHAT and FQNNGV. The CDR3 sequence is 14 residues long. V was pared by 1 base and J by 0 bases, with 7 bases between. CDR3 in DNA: TGTGCCAGCAGCTTAGGGTTCAGCTCCTACGAGCAGTACTTC. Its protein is CASSLGFSSYEQYF.

As DNA, the CDR3 is TGTGCCAGTAGTATTGGGGGGACCTCTGGGGCCAACGTCCTGACTTTC. Translating it yields CASSIGGTSGANVLTF. The rearrangement uses TRBV19 and TRBJ2-6, with D maybe TRBD2 (6 bases). Trimming stripped 3 bases from V and 0 bases from J, with 9 bases between. The CDR3 covers 16 residues. Germline CDR1 is LNHDA and CDR2 is SQIVND (reference sequence).

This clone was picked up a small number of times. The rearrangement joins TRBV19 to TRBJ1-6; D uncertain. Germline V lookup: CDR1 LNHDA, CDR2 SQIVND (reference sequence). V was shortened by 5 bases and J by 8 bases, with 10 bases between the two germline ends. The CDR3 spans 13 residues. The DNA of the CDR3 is TGTGCCAGTAGTTTAAGGGTGTATTCACCCCTCCACTTT. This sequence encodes CASSLRVYSPLHF. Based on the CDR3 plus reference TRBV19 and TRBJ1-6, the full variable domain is DGGITQSPKYLFRKEGQNVTLSCEQNLNHDAMYWYRQDPGQGLRLIYYSQIVNDFQKGDIAEGYSVSREKKESFPLTVTSAQKNPTAFYLCASSLRVYSPLHFGNGTRLTVT.

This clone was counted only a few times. Here the CDR3 DNA reads TGTGCCAGCAGCTACCTAGCGGGGGGGCGAGATACGCAGTATTTT. Protein sequence: CASSYLAGGRDTQYF. The chain links TRBV2 to TRBJ2-3; 12 bases map to TRBD2. Germline CDR1 SNHLY, CDR2 FYNNEI. Losses at the gene ends were 6 bases for V and 5 bases for J; bases not matched to a gene: 6. The CDR3 is 15 amino acids.

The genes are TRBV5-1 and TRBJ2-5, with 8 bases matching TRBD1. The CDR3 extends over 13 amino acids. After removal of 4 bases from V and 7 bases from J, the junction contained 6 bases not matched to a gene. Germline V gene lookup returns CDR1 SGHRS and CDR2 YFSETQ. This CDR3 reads CASSPDRVGTQYF. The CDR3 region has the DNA TGCGCCAGCAGCCCGGACAGGGTTGGGACCCAGTACTTC.

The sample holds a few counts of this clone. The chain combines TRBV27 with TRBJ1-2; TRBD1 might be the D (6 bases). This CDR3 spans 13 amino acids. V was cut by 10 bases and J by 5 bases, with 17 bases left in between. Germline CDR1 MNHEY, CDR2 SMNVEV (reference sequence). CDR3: CATYQGSGYGYTF. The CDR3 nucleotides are TGTGCCACCTATCAGGGGTCTGGGTATGGCTACACCTTC.

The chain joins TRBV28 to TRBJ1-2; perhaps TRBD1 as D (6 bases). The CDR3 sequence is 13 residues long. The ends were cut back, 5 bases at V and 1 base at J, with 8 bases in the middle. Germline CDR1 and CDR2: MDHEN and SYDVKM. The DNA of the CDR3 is TGTGCCAGCAGTCCGGGACATAACTATGGCTACACCTTC. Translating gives CASSPGHNYGYTF.

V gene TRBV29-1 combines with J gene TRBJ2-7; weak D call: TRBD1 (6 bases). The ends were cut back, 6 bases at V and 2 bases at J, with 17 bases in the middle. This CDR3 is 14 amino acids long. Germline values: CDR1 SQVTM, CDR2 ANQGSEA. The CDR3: CSVRPSDRTYEQYF. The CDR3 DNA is TGCAGCGTCCGACCTTCCGACAGGACCTACGAGCAGTACTTC.

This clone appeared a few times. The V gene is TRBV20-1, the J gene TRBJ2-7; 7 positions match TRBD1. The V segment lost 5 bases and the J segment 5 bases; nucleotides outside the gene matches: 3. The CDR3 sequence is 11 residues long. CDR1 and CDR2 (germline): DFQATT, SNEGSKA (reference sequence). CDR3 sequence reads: CSASTGHEQYF. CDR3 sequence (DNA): TGCAGTGCTTCGACAGGGCACGAGCAGTACTTC.

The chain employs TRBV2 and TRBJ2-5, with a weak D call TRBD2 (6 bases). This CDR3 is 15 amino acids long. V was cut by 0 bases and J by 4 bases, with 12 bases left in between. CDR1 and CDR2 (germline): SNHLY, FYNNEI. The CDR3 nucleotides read TGTGCCAGCAGTGAAGCGCTTGCGGGAAGAGAGACCCAGTACTTC. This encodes CASSEALAGRETQYF.

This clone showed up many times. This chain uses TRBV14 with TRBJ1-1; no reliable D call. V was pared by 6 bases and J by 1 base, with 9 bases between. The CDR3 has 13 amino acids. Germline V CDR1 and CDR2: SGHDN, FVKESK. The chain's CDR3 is CASREQQNTEAFF. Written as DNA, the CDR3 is TGTGCCAGCAGAGAACAGCAGAACACTGAAGCTTTCTTT.

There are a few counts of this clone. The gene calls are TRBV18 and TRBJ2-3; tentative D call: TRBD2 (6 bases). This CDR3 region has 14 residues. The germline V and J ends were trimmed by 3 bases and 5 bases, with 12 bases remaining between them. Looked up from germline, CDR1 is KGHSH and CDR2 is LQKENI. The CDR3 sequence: CASSPNSGGDTQYF. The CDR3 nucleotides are TGTGCCAGCTCACCCAATTCCGGGGGAGATACGCAGTATTTT.